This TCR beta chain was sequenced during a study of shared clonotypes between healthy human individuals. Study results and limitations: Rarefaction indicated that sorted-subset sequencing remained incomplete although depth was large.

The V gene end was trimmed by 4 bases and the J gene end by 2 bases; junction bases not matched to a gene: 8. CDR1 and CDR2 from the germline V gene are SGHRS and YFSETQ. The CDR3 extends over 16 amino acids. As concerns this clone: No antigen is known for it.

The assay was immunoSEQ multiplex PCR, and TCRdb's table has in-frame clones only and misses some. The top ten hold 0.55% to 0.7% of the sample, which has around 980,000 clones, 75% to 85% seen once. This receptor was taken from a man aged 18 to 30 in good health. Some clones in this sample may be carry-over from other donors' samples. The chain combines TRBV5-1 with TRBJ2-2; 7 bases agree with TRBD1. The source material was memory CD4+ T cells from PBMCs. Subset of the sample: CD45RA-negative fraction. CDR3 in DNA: TGCGCCAGCAGCCCGACAGGGATTCAAAACACCGGGGAGCTGTTTTTT. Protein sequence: CASSPTGIQNTGELFF. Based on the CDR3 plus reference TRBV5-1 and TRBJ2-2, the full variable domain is KAGVTQTPRYLIKTRGQQVTLSCSPISGHRSVSWYQQTPGQGLQFLFEYFSETQRNKGNFPGRFSGRQFSNSRSEMNVSTLELGDSALYLCASSPTGIQNTGELFFGEGSRLTVL.